This T cell receptor (beta chain) was identified during a study of tumor-infiltrating lymphocytes in primary liver carcinoma. Notes on the study in general: Tumor region pairs showed greater overlap than either tumor-adjacent or tumor-blood pairs did. Tumors significantly exceeded blood in top-250-clone fraction (p = 0.039).

Investigators took RNA and DNA out together from 20-30 mg of unsorted bulk tissue. Tumor regions sampled: superior, inferior, left, right poles, and centre. In the case of this clonotype: What it binds is unknown. An end of the junction differs from the germline gene, which may be a read error.

Constant-region priming of about 520 ng total RNA yielded TCR beta cDNA. For TCR beta, libraries were produced by three nested multiplex PCR rounds using slightly modified ARM-PCR. TCRdb processed the multiplex PCR reads anew with MiXCR; each CDR3 protein has one entry. The sample includes 70,000 to 95,000 distinct CDR3 sequences, about 72% of them seen just once. Sequenced material: liver tumor tissue from sampling region 4. Sample subset: tumor region T4, right-lateral pole. The receptor was isolated from a man between 35 and 55 years old with primary liver carcinoma and hepatitis B virus infection.

The chain's CDR3 is CASSPSTAGELYF. The CDR3 coding sequence is TGTGCCAGCAGTCCCAGTACAGCCGGGGAGCTGTATTTT. The chain uses TRBV12-3 or TRBV12-4 and TRBJ2-2; perhaps TRBD2 as D (5 bases). The CDR3 consists of 13 residues.